This T cell receptor (beta chain) was sequenced in a study of blood T cell repertoires in COVID-19. Looking at the study overall: Acute and convalescent COVID-19 samples came from the United States, Italy and Spain. PBMCs, B-cell-depleted T cells, or T cells provided the cDNA or gDNA that made up the material.

From germline, CDR1 is LNHDA and CDR2 SQIVND (reference sequence). V was shortened by 2 bases and J by 3 bases, with 8 bases between the two germline ends. This CDR3 comprises 14 residues. Methods used by the authors: By means of reference gene primer amplification, nucleated cell counts were estimated. Clones were read by immunoSEQ multiplex PCR, and TCRdb kept only the in-frame ones, dropping some. That table is the source of V, J and clone size, and D and trimming were worked out from the DNA. The data hold roughly 190,000 clones, with about 85% observed a single time. The chain carries TRBV19 and TRBJ1-3; D perhaps matches TRBD1 (5 bases). This receptor was obtained from a man aged 60 to 69 with active or convalescent COVID-19. Source material: peripheral blood. The CDR3 spells CASSIRTFGNTIYF. Here the CDR3 DNA reads TGTGCCAGTAGTATAAGGACATTTGGAAACACCATATATTTT.